This entry concerns a single TCR beta chain. Its target is not known. This sample stems from a study of early T cells in non-severe SARS-CoV-2 infection. Overall study context: Unpaired chains resulted from sequencing bulk RNA of unsorted whole blood. Broader study findings: Anti-spike CD8 responses were favored by VDJdb matching, which missed private and CD4 specificities.

This CDR3 has 12 amino acids. Trimming pared 2 bases from V and 8 bases from J, leaving 9 bases between. In germline, CDR1 is MGHRA, CDR2 YSYEKL. Unique molecular identifiers were affixed to single, distinct cDNA molecules. TCRdb redid the calling of the 5' RACE reads with MiXCR, one entry per CDR3 protein. The repertoire consists of some 77,000 distinct CDR3 sequences, with roughly a sixth occurring once and the leading ten covering approximately 2.6%. The receptor was derived from an adult who was a healthcare worker with PCR-confirmed SARS-CoV-2 infection or an uninfected control (not recorded which). This chain connects TRBV4-1 to TRBJ1-2; D is ambiguous. The sequenced material came from whole blood. The CDR3 DNA reads TGCGCCAGCAGCCAACCAGTGGGCGGCTACACCTTC. Protein: CASSQPVGGYTF.